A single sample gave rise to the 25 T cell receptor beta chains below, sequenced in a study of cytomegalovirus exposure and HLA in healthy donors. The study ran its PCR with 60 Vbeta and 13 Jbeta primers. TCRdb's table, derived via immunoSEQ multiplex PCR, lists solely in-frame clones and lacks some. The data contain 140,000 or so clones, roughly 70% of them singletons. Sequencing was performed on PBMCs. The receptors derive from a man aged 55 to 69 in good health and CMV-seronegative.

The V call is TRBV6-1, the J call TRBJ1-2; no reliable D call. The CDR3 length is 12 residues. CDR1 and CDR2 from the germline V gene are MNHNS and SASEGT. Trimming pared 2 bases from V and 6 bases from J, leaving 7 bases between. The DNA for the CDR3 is TGTGCCAGCAGTGAAACCACACATGGCTACACCTTC. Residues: CASSETTHGYTF.

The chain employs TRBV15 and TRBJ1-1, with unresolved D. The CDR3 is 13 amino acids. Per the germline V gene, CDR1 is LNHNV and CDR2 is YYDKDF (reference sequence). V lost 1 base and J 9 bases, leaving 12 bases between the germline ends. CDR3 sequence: CATSRGQAPKAFF. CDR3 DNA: TGTGCCACCAGCAGAGGTCAGGCCCCAAAAGCTTTCTTT.

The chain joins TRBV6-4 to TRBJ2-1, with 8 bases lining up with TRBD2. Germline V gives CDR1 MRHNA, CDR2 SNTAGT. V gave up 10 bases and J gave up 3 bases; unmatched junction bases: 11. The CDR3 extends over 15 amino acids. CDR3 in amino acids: CATRMEAGVYNEQFF. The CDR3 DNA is TGTGCCACCAGGATGGAAGCGGGAGTCTACAATGAGCAGTTCTTC.

For the CDR3, the DNA is TGTGCCAGCAGCTTGGCCGGACAGAACTATGGCTACACCTTC. It translates to CASSLAGQNYGYTF. The rearrangement links TRBV5-4 to TRBJ1-2; perhaps TRBD1 as D (6 bases). The CDR3 consists of 14 residues. Deletions cut 0 bases from V and 2 bases from J, with 8 bases between. The germline CDR1 and CDR2 sequences are SGHNT and YYREEE (reference sequence).

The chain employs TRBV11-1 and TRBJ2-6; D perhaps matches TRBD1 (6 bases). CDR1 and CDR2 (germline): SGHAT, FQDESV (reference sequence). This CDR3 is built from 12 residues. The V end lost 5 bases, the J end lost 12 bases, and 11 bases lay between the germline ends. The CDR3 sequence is CASSHRDLVLTF. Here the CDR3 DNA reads TGTGCCAGCAGCCACAGGGATCTCGTCCTGACTTTC.

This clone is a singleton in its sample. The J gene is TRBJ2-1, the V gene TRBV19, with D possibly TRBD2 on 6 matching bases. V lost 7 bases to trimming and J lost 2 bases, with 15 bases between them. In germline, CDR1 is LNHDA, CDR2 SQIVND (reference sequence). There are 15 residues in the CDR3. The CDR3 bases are TGTGCCAGTACCCCACCCCCGGGAGCCTACAATGAGCAGTTCTTC. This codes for CASTPPPGAYNEQFF.

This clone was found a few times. The CDR3 nucleotides read TGTGCCAGCAGTGACCCTGCGGGAGTTCCCACAGATACGCAGTATTTT. It translates to CASSDPAGVPTDTQYF. The rearrangement uses TRBV6-4 and TRBJ2-3; 7 nucleotides align to TRBD2. The CDR3 runs 16 residues. V lost 2 bases and J lost 2; bases outside the gene matches: 7. The V gene's germline CDR1 is MRHNA and CDR2 SNTAGT.

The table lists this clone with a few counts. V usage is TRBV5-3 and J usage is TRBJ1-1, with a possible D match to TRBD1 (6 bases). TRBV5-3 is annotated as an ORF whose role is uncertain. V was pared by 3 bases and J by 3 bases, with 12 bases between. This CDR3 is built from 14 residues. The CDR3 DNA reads TGTGCCAGAAGCTCGCAGGGGCATGACACTGAAGCTTTCTTT. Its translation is CARSSQGHDTEAFF.

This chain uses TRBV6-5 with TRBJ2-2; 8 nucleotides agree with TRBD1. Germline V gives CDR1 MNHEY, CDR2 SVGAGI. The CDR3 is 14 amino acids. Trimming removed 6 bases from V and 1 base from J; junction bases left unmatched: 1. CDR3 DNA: TGTGCCAGCAGCGGACAGGGGAACACCGGGGAGCTGTTTTTT. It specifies CASSGQGNTGELFF.

The CDR3 coding sequence is TGTGCCAGCATCGACAAGGCACAGGGCACAGATACGCAGTATTTT. It encodes CASIDKAQGTDTQYF. The chain couples TRBV7-9 to TRBJ2-3; possible D gene TRBD1, 5 bases. The CDR3 runs to 15 residues. Germline-derived CDR1 and CDR2 are SEHNR and FQNEAQ (reference sequence). Trimming removed 7 bases from V and 1 base from J, with 15 bases in between.

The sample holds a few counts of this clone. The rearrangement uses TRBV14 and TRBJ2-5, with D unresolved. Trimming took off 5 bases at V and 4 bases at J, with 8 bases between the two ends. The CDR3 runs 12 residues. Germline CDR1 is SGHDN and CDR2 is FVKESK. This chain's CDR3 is CASSTRRETQYF. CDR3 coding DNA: TGTGCCAGCAGCACGCGGAGAGAGACCCAGTACTTC.

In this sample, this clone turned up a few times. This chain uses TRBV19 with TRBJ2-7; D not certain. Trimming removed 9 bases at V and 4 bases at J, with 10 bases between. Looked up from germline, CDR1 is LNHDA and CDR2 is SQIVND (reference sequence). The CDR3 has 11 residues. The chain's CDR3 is CARGFGYEQYF. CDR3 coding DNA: TGTGCCAGGGGCTTCGGTTACGAGCAGTACTTC.

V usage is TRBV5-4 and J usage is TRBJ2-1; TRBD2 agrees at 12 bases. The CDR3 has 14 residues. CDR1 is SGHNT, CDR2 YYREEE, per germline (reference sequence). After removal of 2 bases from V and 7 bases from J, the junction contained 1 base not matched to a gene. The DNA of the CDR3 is TGTGCCAGCAGCTTTACTAGCGGGAGGAATGAGCAGTTCTTC. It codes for CASSFTSGRNEQFF. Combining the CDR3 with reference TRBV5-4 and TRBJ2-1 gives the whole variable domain ETGVTQSPTHLIKTRGQQVTLRCSSQSGHNTVSWYQQALGQGPQFIFQYYREEENGRGNFPPRFSGLQFPNYSSELNVNALELDDSALYLCASSFTSGRNEQFFGPGTRLTVL.

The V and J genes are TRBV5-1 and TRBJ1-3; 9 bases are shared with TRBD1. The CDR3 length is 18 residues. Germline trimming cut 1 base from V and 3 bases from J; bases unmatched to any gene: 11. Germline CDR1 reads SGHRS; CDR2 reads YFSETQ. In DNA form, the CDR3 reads TGCGCCAGCAGCTTGCAATCGGGACAGGGATCTTTTGGAAACACCATATATTTT. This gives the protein CASSLQSGQGSFGNTIYF.

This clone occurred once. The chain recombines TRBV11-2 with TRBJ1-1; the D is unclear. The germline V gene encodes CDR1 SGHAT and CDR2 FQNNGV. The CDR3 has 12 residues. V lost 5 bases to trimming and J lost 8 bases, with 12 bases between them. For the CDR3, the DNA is TGTGCCAGCAGCCGTCTATCCTCCGAAGCTTTCTTT. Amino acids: CASSRLSSEAFF.

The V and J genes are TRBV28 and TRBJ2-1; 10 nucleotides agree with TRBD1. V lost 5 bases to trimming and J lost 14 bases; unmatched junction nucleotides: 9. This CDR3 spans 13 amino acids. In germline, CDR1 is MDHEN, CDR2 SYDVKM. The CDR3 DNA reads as TGTGCCAGCAGTACTAACCCCGGGACAGGGGAGTTCTTC. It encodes CASSTNPGTGEFF.

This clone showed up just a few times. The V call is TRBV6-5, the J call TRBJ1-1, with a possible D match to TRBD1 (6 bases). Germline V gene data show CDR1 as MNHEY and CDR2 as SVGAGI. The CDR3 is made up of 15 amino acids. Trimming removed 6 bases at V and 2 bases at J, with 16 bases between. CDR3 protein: CASSPEMDSNTEAFF. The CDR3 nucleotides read TGTGCCAGCAGCCCCGAAATGGACAGCAACACTGAAGCTTTCTTT.

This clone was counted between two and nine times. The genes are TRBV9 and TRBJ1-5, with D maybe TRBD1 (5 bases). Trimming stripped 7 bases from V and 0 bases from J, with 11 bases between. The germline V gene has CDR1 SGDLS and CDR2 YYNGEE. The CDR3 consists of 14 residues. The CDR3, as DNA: TGTGCCAGCTCCAGGGACTATAGCAATCAGCCCCAGCATTTT. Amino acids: CASSRDYSNQPQHF.

This CDR3 reads CASSLTDSTDTQYF. In DNA form, the CDR3 reads TGCGCCAGCAGCCTGACTGACAGCACAGATACGCAGTATTTT. The genes are TRBV5-1 and TRBJ2-3, with D unclear. Germline V gene data show CDR1 as SGHRS and CDR2 as YFSETQ. This CDR3 contains 14 residues. Trimming shortened V by 4 bases and J by 0 bases, and 9 bases separated the two germline ends.

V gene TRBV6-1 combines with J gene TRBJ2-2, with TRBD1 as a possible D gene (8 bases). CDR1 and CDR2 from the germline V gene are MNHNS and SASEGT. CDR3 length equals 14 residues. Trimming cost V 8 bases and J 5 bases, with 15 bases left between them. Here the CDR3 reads CASLTGGGTGELFF. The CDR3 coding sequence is TGTGCCAGCTTAACAGGGGGAGGGACCGGGGAGCTGTTTTTT.

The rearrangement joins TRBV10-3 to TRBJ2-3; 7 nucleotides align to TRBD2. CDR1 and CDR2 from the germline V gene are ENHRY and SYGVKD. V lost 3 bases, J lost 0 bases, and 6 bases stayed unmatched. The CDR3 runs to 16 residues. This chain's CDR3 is CAISDSGRESTDTQYF. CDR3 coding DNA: TGTGCCATCAGTGATAGTGGGCGGGAGAGCACAGATACGCAGTATTTT.

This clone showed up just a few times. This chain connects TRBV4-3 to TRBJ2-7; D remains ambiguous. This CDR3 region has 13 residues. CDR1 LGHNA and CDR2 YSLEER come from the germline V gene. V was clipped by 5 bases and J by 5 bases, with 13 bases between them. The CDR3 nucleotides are TGCGCCAGCAGCTCTTTAAGAGGAGACGAGCAGTACTTC. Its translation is CASSSLRGDEQYF.

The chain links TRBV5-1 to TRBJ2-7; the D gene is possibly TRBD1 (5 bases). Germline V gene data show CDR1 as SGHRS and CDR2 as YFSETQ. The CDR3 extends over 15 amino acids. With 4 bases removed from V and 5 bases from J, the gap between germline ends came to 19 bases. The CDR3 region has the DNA TGCGCCAGCAGCCTTTCTTGGGGCAGCGCCGACGAGCAGTACTTC. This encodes CASSLSWGSADEQYF.

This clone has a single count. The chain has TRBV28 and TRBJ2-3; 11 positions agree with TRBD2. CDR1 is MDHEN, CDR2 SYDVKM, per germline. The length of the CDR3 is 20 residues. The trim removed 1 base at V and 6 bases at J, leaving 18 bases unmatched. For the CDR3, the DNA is TGTGCCAGCAGTTTATCGGGTCCCCTGGGGGCTAGCGGGAGGTTGGATACGCAGTATTTT. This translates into CASSLSGPLGASGRLDTQYF.

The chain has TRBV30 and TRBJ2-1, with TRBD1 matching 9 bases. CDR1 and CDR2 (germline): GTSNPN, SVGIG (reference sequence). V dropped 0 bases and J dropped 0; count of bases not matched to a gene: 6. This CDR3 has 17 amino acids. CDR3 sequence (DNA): TGTGCCTGGAGTGTAGGGGAGACAGGGGGCTCCTACAATGAGCAGTTCTTC. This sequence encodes CAWSVGETGGSYNEQFF.